These 16 T cell receptor beta chains originate from one sample sequenced in a study of blood T cells in healthy people across ages. The use of a sample-barcoded 5' primer and a J-beta primer mix characterized a second PCR of roughly 6 to 12 cycles. TCRdb redid the calling of the 5' RACE reads with MiXCR, one entry per CDR3 protein. The sample lists some 760,000 distinct CDR3 sequences, more than 20% occurring once. The same data also contributed to another study, on T cells of mothers and their children.

Sequencing used blood. The receptors originated from a boy between 10 and 17 years old in good health.

This clonotype appeared a few times. V and J are TRBV7-9 and TRBJ2-7, with a possible D match to TRBD2 (6 bases). CDR1 and CDR2 from the germline V gene are SEHNR and FQNEAQ (reference sequence). V lost 4 bases to trimming and J lost 5 bases, with 12 bases between them. This CDR3 region has 13 residues. Here the CDR3 DNA reads TGTGCCAGCAGCTATTATGGGGGGAACGAGCAGTACTTC. As protein: CASSYYGGNEQYF. The variable domain in full, completed from reference TRBV7-9 and TRBJ2-7, reads DTGVSQNPRHKITKRGQNVTFRCDPISEHNRLYWYRQTLGQGPEFLTYFQNEAQLEKSRLLSDRFSAERPKGSFSTLEIQRTEQGDSAMYLCASSYYGGNEQYFGPGTRLTVT.

A few counts support this clonotype. The V call is TRBV28, the J call TRBJ2-5, with D perhaps matching TRBD1 (6 bases). Germline CDR1 MDHEN, CDR2 SYDVKM. The V end was cut by 5 bases, the J end by 4 bases, with 14 bases between. The CDR3 covers 14 residues. The CDR3 coding sequence is TGTGCCAGCAGTGTAAGGACCAGGGGAGAGACCCAGTACTTC. This encodes CASSVRTRGETQYF. Full variable domain (missing parts from reference TRBV28 and TRBJ2-5): DVKVTQSSRYLVKRTGEKVFLECVQDMDHENMFWYRQDPGLGLRLIYFSYDVKMKEKGDIPEGYSVSREKKERFSLILESASTNQTSMYLCASSVRTRGETQYFGPGTRLLVL.

This clonotype was observed a handful of times. This chain connects TRBV7-2 to TRBJ1-2, with 9 bases fitting TRBD1. The trim removed 5 bases at V and 4 bases at J, leaving 14 bases unmatched. The V gene's germline CDR1 is SGHTA and CDR2 FQGNSA. This CDR3 spans 17 amino acids. The CDR3 loop reads CASSLYRDRVSGYGYTF. Written as DNA, the CDR3 is TGTGCCAGCAGCCTCTACCGGGACAGGGTGTCAGGCTATGGCTACACCTTC.

The V gene is TRBV11-2, the J gene TRBJ2-5, with 8 bases that match TRBD1. The germline CDR1 and CDR2 sequences are SGHAT and FQNNGV. CDR3 length: 16 residues. With V trimmed by 0 bases and J by 2 bases, 5 bases remained unmatched. CDR3 sequence: CASSLELQGEQETQYF. Written as DNA, the CDR3 is TGTGCCAGCAGCTTAGAATTACAGGGGGAACAAGAGACCCAGTACTTC. The full variable domain, with the rest looked up from reference TRBV11-2 and TRBJ2-5, is EAGVAQSPRYKIIEKRQSVAFWCNPISGHATLYWYQQILGQGPKLLIQFQNNGVVDDSQLPKDRFSAERLKGVDSTLKIQPAKLEDSAVYLCASSLELQGEQETQYFGPGTRLLVL.

The J gene is TRBJ2-7, the V gene TRBV27, with unresolved D. This CDR3 region has 13 residues. Germline V gene sequence: CDR1 MNHEY, CDR2 SMNVEV (reference sequence). V gave up 5 bases and J gave up 1 base, with 9 bases separating them. The CDR3 loop is CASSAVGSYEQYF. The DNA of the CDR3 is TGTGCCAGCAGTGCGGTAGGGTCCTACGAGCAGTACTTC.

The V gene is TRBV12-3 or TRBV12-4, the J gene TRBJ1-5, with no clear D. The CDR3 runs 14 residues. Trimming cost V 4 bases and J 5 bases, with 12 bases left between them. CDR3 loop: CASSSPGNYQPQHF. Here the CDR3 DNA reads TGTGCCAGCAGTTCTCCGGGTAATTATCAGCCCCAGCATTTT.

The rearrangement links TRBV14 to TRBJ2-7, with D hard to call. The CDR3 runs to 13 residues. Germline V gene lookup returns CDR1 SGHDN and CDR2 FVKESK. Trimming took off 1 base at V and 4 bases at J, with 8 bases between the two ends. CDR3 DNA: TGTGCCAGCAGCCAAGTAACCGAATACGAGCAGTACTTC. This translates into CASSQVTEYEQYF.

This clonotype was observed once. The chain combines TRBV7-6 with TRBJ2-3; D not certain. This CDR3 region has 10 residues. Germline V gene sequence: CDR1 SGHVS, CDR2 FNYEAQ. Deletions cut 8 bases from V and 6 bases from J, with 6 bases between. The CDR3 loop reads CASLGDTQYF. The CDR3, as DNA: TGTGCCAGCTTGGGGGATACGCAGTATTTT.

This clonotype was counted between two and nine times. The CDR3 protein is CASSRRIFRENYGYTF. CDR3 DNA sequence: TGTGCCAGCAGCCGAAGGATTTTCAGGGAAAACTATGGCTACACCTTC. The chain joins TRBV28 to TRBJ1-2; D is perhaps TRBD1 (5 bases). The CDR3 has 16 residues. CDR1 is MDHEN, CDR2 SYDVKM, per germline. Trimming took 6 bases from V and 2 from J, leaving 19 bases between them.

V gene TRBV20-1 combines with J gene TRBJ1-1; maybe TRBD1 (6 bases). V lost 5 bases to trimming and J lost 2 bases, with 18 bases between them. Germline CDR1 reads DFQATT; CDR2 reads SNEGSKA (reference sequence). The CDR3 consists of 15 residues. CDR3 loop: CSAGDIFNLNTEAFF. The CDR3 DNA follows: TGCAGTGCTGGGGACATCTTTAACCTCAACACTGAAGCTTTCTTT.

The chain recombines TRBV29-1 with TRBJ2-2; D possibly corresponds to TRBD1 (6 bases). The CDR3 totals 13 residues. Germline V gives CDR1 SQVTM, CDR2 ANQGSEA. The CDR3 region is CTYQDSRTGELFF. CDR3 coding DNA: TGCACCTACCAGGACAGTAGAACCGGGGAGCTGTTTTTT.

The chain combines TRBV7-9 with TRBJ1-4, with TRBD1 identical over 8 bases. Trimming at V came to 5 bases and at J to 8 bases, leaving 4 bases not matched to a gene. Germline V CDR1 and CDR2: SEHNR, FQNEAQ (reference sequence). This CDR3 region has 13 residues. CDR3 DNA: TGTGCCAGCAGCCCCCGGACAGGGGAAAAACTGTTTTTT. Its protein product is CASSPRTGEKLFF.

The chain combines TRBV4-1 with TRBJ2-7; 13 bases fit TRBD2. This CDR3 is 16 amino acids long. CDR1 is MGHRA and CDR2 is YSYEKL in the germline V gene. The V segment lost 3 bases and the J segment 5 bases; nucleotides outside the gene matches: 7. CDR3 DNA sequence: TGCGCCAGCAGCCATCCCGGACTAGCGGGAGACAACGAGCAGTACTTC. Translating gives CASSHPGLAGDNEQYF.

This clonotype was counted a few times. This chain joins TRBV28 and TRBJ2-5; weak D call: TRBD1 (6 bases). V was clipped by 5 bases and J by 3 bases, with 16 bases between them. The CDR3 contains 15 residues. The germline CDR1 and CDR2 sequences are MDHEN and SYDVKM. CDR3 sequence: CASSRRGDVEETQYF. For the CDR3, the DNA is TGTGCCAGCAGTCGCAGGGGCGATGTAGAAGAGACCCAGTACTTC.

This clonotype was recorded at least ten times. The chain employs TRBV6-4 and TRBJ2-3, with a tentative D call TRBD2 (5 bases). From germline, CDR1 is MRHNA and CDR2 SNTAGT. The CDR3 consists of 13 residues. Trimming took 5 bases from V and 0 from J, leaving 6 bases between them. CDR3 coding DNA: TGTGCCAGCAGTAGCGGTAGCACAGATACGCAGTATTTT. Translating it yields CASSSGSTDTQYF.

This clonotype was detected a few times. This chain connects TRBV12-3 or TRBV12-4 to TRBJ2-7; D gene uncertain. CDR3 length: 14 amino acids. Trimming pared 3 bases from V and 3 bases from J, leaving 12 bases between. This CDR3 is CASSFAGRNYEQYF. As DNA, the CDR3 is TGTGCCAGCAGTTTTGCAGGCAGGAACTACGAGCAGTACTTC.